The 24 T cell receptor beta chains reported below all come from one sample, sequenced in a study of blood T cell repertoires in COVID-19. Sequencing was performed with immunoSEQ multiplex PCR; in TCRdb, only in-frame clones are kept and a portion is missing. Of about 74,000 clones in the sample, approximately 85% are singletons; the top ten hold roughly 24%. Sequences were obtained from peripheral blood. The receptors originated from a man between 45 and 60 years old with acute or convalescent COVID-19.

V gene TRBV6-6 combines with J gene TRBJ2-3; D perhaps matches TRBD1 (5 bases). The V gene lost 5 bases and the J gene lost 1 base, with 10 bases spanning the gap. Germline-derived CDR1 and CDR2 are MNHNY and SVGAGI (reference sequence). This CDR3 contains 14 residues. For the CDR3, the DNA is TGTGCCAGCAGTCAAGACAGAGGCACAGATACGCAGTATTTT. Amino acid sequence: CASSQDRGTDTQYF.

This clone occurred a few times. The chain combines TRBV2 with TRBJ2-7, with 10 bases fitting TRBD2. This CDR3 is 16 amino acids long. The germline gives CDR1 SNHLY, CDR2 FYNNEI. J was trimmed by 4 bases and V by 4 bases; bases with no gene match: 10. DNA of the CDR3: TGTGCCAGCAGTGTCTTCAGCGGGGGGGCCCTGTACGAGCAGTACTTC. It codes for CASSVFSGGALYEQYF.

The chain uses TRBV30 and TRBJ1-1; perhaps TRBD1 as D (5 bases). CDR1 is GTSNPN and CDR2 is SVGIG in the germline V gene (reference sequence). V lost 0 bases and J lost 6, with 11 bases in between. This CDR3 is built from 13 residues. The CDR3 DNA sequence: TGTGCCTGGAGTGTAGGGGCTTTCGCTGAAGCTTTCTTT. It encodes CAWSVGAFAEAFF. Filled out from reference TRBV30 and TRBJ1-1, the complete variable domain reads SQTIHQWPATLVQPVGSPLSLECTVEGTSNPNLYWYRQAAGRGLQLLFYSVGIGQISSEVPQNLSASRPQDRQFILSSKKLLLSDSGFYLCAWSVGAFAEAFFGQGTRLTVV.

The chain joins TRBV28 to TRBJ1-2, with a tentative D call TRBD1 (5 bases). Germline V CDR1 and CDR2: MDHEN, SYDVKM. V lost 8 bases and J 4 bases, leaving 17 bases between the germline ends. This CDR3 is 14 amino acids long. The CDR3 nucleotides are TGTGCCAGCTCCCAGGGCGGGGGAGGCTATGGCTACACCTTC. This encodes CASSQGGGGYGYTF.

This chain's CDR3 is CASSLSGRGGYNEQFF. The CDR3 DNA reads as TGTGCCAGCAGTTTATCGGGGAGGGGGGGTTACAATGAGCAGTTCTTC. V and J are TRBV27 and TRBJ2-1; the D gene is possibly TRBD2 (7 bases). The CDR3 runs to 16 residues. Deletions cut 0 bases from V and 4 bases from J, with 13 bases between. Germline V gene sequence: CDR1 MNHEY, CDR2 SMNVEV (reference sequence).

V gene TRBV11-2 combines with J gene TRBJ2-7; 8 bases are a match to TRBD1. With V trimmed by 5 bases and J by 3 bases, 15 bases remained unmatched. The length of the CDR3 is 17 residues. CDR1 and CDR2 from the germline V gene are SGHAT and FQNNGV. CDR3 sequence reads: CASSPLGPGQAFYEQYF. The DNA of the CDR3 is TGTGCCAGCAGCCCCCTCGGCCCGGGACAGGCCTTCTACGAGCAGTACTTC.

This chain joins TRBV7-3 and TRBJ2-1, with 7 bases that match TRBD2. The CDR3 covers 11 residues. The germline gives CDR1 SGHTA, CDR2 FQGTGA. J gave up 13 bases and V 4 bases, and 4 bases lay outside the gene matches. The CDR3 DNA sequence: TGTGCCAGCAGCTCCGGGACTAAACAGTTCTTC. Amino acid sequence: CASSSGTKQFF.

This sequence joins TRBV2 and TRBJ2-7; TRBD1 aligns across 7 bases. Germline loops: CDR1 SNHLY, CDR2 FYNNEI. J was trimmed by 3 bases and V by 9 bases; bases with no gene match: 14. The length of the CDR3 is 15 residues. In DNA form, the CDR3 reads TGTGCCAGAGGGAGCCGGGACAGCCCTTTCTACGAGCAGTACTTC. Its protein is CARGSRDSPFYEQYF.

The V gene is TRBV6-5, the J gene TRBJ1-5; no clear D. The V end lost 6 bases, the J end lost 11 bases, and 14 bases lay between the germline ends. The CDR3 spans 12 residues. Germline V gene lookup returns CDR1 MNHEY and CDR2 SVGAGI. The DNA of the CDR3 is TGTGCCAGCAGCTTTGAACGAGCGGCCCAGCATTTT. Translating gives CASSFERAAQHF.

The chain employs TRBV5-1 and TRBJ2-7, with 9 bases fitting TRBD2. V shed 4 bases and J 6 bases; nucleotides not matched to a gene: 17. The germline V gene has CDR1 SGHRS and CDR2 YFSETQ. This CDR3 has 17 residues. CDR3 sequence reads: CASSRSTSGPSAGEQYF. The CDR3 nucleotides are TGCGCCAGCAGCAGAAGTACTAGCGGGCCTTCGGCGGGCGAGCAGTACTTC.

This chain connects TRBV7-3 to TRBJ1-6; possibly TRBD1 for D (6 bases). V was trimmed by 5 bases and J by 5 bases, leaving 16 bases between them. CDR3 length: 16 amino acids. Germline CDR1 and CDR2: SGHTA and FQGTGA. The chain's CDR3 is CASSPLGRGNNSPLHF. DNA for the CDR3: TGTGCCAGCAGCCCACTCGGGAGGGGGAATAATTCACCCCTCCACTTT. The complete variable domain, with remaining parts taken from reference TRBV7-3 and TRBJ1-6, reads GAGVSQTPSNKVTEKGKYVELRCDPISGHTALYWYRQSLGQGPEFLIYFQGTGAADDSGLPNDRFFAVRPEGSVSTLKIQRTERGDSAVYLCASSPLGRGNNSPLHFGNGTRLTVT.

The chain carries TRBV5-1 and TRBJ1-6, with D perhaps matching TRBD1 (5 bases). The CDR3 contains 15 residues. Germline V gene sequence: CDR1 SGHRS, CDR2 YFSETQ. Trimming stripped 1 base from V and 10 bases from J, with 15 bases between. The CDR3 nucleotides are TGCGCCAGCAGCTTGACCCCGGCGGGGCAATCACCCCTCCACTTT. Translated, it gives CASSLTPAGQSPLHF.

The chain employs TRBV5-5 and TRBJ2-1; 10 bases line up with TRBD1. This CDR3 region has 15 residues. Germline V CDR1 and CDR2: SGHKS, YYEKEE (reference sequence). Trimming at V came to 3 bases and at J to 5 bases, leaving 5 bases not matched to a gene. The CDR3 protein is CASSSTGGPHNEQFF. DNA of the CDR3: TGTGCCAGCAGCTCGACAGGGGGCCCACACAATGAGCAGTTCTTC.

The chain carries TRBV5-1 and TRBJ1-4, with 7 bases lining up with TRBD1. The CDR3 runs 14 residues. Germline V CDR1 and CDR2: SGHRS, YFSETQ. Losses at the gene ends were 4 bases for V and 8 bases for J; bases not matched to a gene: 8. The CDR3 nucleotides read TGCGCCAGCAGCCATACCGGACAGGAAGAAAAACTGTTTTTT. Protein: CASSHTGQEEKLFF.

The rearrangement joins TRBV29-1 to TRBJ2-3, with 8 positions matching TRBD1. This CDR3 comprises 14 residues. J gave up 4 bases and V 5 bases, and 8 bases lay outside the gene matches. The germline V gene has CDR1 SQVTM and CDR2 ANQGSEA. The CDR3 is CSVRTGGSADTQYF. DNA for the CDR3: TGCAGCGTTAGAACAGGGGGGTCGGCAGATACGCAGTATTTT.

The rearrangement uses TRBV10-3 and TRBJ2-3, with 10 nucleotides matching TRBD2. Germline assignment: CDR1 ENHRY and CDR2 SYGVKD. This CDR3 is built from 18 residues. Trimming at V came to 4 bases and at J to 4 bases, leaving 14 bases not matched to a gene. CDR3 amino acids: CAISGSVVSGGAADTQYF. Written as DNA, the CDR3 is TGTGCCATCAGTGGCTCCGTCGTAAGCGGGGGGGCCGCAGATACGCAGTATTTT.

CDR3 DNA sequence: TGTGCCAGCAGCCGGAAAATAGCGGGGGAGCTATTTAGCACAGATACGCAGTATTTT. It codes for CASSRKIAGELFSTDTQYF. V and J are TRBV11-2 and TRBJ2-3; 9 nucleotides agree with TRBD2. J gave up 0 bases and V 5 bases, and 15 bases lay outside the gene matches. CDR1 and CDR2 (germline): SGHAT, FQNNGV. The CDR3 length is 19 residues.

The chain has TRBV14 and TRBJ2-7, with D hard to call. Germline V gene data show CDR1 as SGHDN and CDR2 as FVKESK. V gave up 3 bases and J gave up 12 bases, with 12 bases separating them. The CDR3 spans 11 residues. The CDR3 protein is CASSHSGSPYF. In DNA form, the CDR3 reads TGTGCCAGCAGCCATTCAGGAAGTCCGTACTTC. The variable domain in full, with the rest retrieved from reference TRBV14 and TRBJ2-7, is EAGVTQFPSHSVIEKGQTVTLRCDPISGHDNLYWYRRVMGKEIKFLLHFVKESKQDESGMPNNRFLAERTGGTYSTLKVQPAELEDSGVYFCASSHSGSPYFGPGTRLTVT.

The chain carries TRBV28 and TRBJ2-5, with TRBD1 matching over 9 bases. With 5 bases clipped from V and 5 bases from J, the junction kept 9 bases outside the gene matches. The V gene's germline CDR1 is MDHEN and CDR2 SYDVKM. This CDR3 is 15 amino acids long. CDR3 amino acids: CASSTPGQGVETQYF. The CDR3, as DNA: TGTGCCAGCAGTACCCCGGGACAGGGAGTGGAGACCCAGTACTTC.

The V gene is TRBV11-2, the J gene TRBJ2-1; 9 bases agree with TRBD2. CDR3 length: 18 residues. Per germline, CDR1 SGHAT and CDR2 FQNNGV. V lost 8 bases, J lost 2 bases, and 16 bases stayed unmatched. The CDR3: CASRHGTGRGGPYNEQFF. CDR3 DNA: TGTGCCAGCCGACACGGTACCGGGCGGGGGGGCCCCTACAATGAGCAGTTCTTC.

The CDR3 spells CASSQFESSPLHF. CDR3 in DNA: TGCGCCAGCAGCCAATTTGAGTCTTCACCCCTCCACTTT. This sequence joins TRBV4-1 and TRBJ1-6; D is unclear. Germline CDR1 MGHRA, CDR2 YSYEKL. This CDR3 has 13 residues. The V and J ends lost 2 bases and 9 bases respectively, with 8 bases between them.

As to this clone: The same CDR3 is also encoded by other DNA sequences in this sample. This rearrangement joins TRBV5-1 to TRBJ2-2; 7 bases agree with TRBD2. J was trimmed by 6 bases and V by 4 bases; bases with no gene match: 9. From germline, CDR1 is SGHRS and CDR2 YFSETQ. The CDR3 contains 15 residues. For the CDR3, the DNA is TGCGCCAGCAGCCCCTCCGTGGGGGGGTCCGGGGAGCTGTTTTTT. Translating gives CASSPSVGGSGELFF.

V usage is TRBV10-3 and J usage is TRBJ1-4, with no clear D. Between the trimmed V and J ends, which lost 2 bases and 8 bases, there was a span of 9 bases. Germline assignment: CDR1 ENHRY and CDR2 SYGVKD. CDR3 length: 13 residues. The CDR3 reads CAISEGAREKLFF. DNA for the CDR3: TGTGCCATCAGTGAGGGTGCACGGGAAAAACTGTTTTTT.

This chain uses TRBV5-6 with TRBJ1-6; D possibly corresponds to TRBD1 (5 bases). The CDR3 length is 15 residues. Trimming shortened V by 7 bases and J by 9 bases, and 20 bases separated the two germline ends. CDR1 and CDR2 from the germline V gene are SGHDT and YYEEEE. CDR3 loop: CASGRMGGIGSPLHF. Written as DNA, the CDR3 is TGTGCCAGCGGAAGAATGGGGGGGATAGGTTCACCCCTCCACTTT.